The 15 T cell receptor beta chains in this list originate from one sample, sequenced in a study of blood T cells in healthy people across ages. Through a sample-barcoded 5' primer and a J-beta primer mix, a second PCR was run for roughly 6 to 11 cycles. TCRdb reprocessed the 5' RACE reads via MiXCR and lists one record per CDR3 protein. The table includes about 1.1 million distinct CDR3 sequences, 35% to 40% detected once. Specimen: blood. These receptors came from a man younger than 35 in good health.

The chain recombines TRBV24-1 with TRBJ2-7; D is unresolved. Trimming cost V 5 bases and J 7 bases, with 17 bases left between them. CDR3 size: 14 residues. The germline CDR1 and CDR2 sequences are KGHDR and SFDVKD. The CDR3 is CATSGQSPYNEQYF. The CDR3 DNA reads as TGTGCCACCAGTGGCCAGAGTCCCTACAATGAGCAGTACTTC.

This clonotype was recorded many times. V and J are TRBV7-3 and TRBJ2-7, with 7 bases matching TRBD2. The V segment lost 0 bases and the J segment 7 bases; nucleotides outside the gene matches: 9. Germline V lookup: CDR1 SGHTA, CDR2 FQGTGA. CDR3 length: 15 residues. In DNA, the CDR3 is TGTGCCAGCAGCTTAACGGGAGGGGAATACAATGAGCAGTACTTC. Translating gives CASSLTGGEYNEQYF.

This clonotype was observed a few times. The CDR3 DNA is TGCGCCAGCAGAGGGACTTCCAAGAACACTGAAGCTTTCTTT. Amino acid sequence: CASRGTSKNTEAFF. The V and J genes are TRBV4-1 and TRBJ1-1; D possibly corresponds to TRBD1 (5 bases). Germline CDR1 is MGHRA and CDR2 is YSYEKL. V was pared by 6 bases and J by 1 base, with 12 bases between. The CDR3 sequence is 14 residues long.

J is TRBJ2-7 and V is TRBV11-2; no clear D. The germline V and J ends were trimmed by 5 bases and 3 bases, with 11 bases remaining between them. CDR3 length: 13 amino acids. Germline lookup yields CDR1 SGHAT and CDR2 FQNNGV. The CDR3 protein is CASSVSGVYEQYF. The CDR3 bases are TGTGCCAGCAGCGTTAGTGGGGTCTACGAGCAGTACTTC.

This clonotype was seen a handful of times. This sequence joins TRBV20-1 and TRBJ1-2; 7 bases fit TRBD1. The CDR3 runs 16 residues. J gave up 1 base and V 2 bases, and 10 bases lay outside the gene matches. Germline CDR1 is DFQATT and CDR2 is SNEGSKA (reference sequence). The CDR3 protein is CSARSHRDSLNYGYTF. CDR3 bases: TGCAGTGCTAGATCCCACCGGGACAGTCTTAACTATGGCTACACCTTC.

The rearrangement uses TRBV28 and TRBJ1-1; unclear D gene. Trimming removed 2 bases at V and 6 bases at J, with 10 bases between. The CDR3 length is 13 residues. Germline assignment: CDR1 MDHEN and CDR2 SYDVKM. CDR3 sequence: CASSLVGSAEAFF. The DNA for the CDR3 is TGTGCCAGCAGTTTAGTAGGGAGCGCTGAAGCTTTCTTT.

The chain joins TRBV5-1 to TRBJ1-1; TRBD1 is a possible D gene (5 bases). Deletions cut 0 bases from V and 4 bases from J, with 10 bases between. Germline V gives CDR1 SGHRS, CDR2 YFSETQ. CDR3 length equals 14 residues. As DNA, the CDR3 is TGCGCCAGCAGCTTGGGGGACTCGGTCACTGAAGCTTTCTTT. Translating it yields CASSLGDSVTEAFF.

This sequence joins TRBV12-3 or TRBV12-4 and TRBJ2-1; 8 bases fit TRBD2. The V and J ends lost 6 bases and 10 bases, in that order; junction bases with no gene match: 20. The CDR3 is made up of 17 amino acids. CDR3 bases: TGTGCCAGCAGAAGAACTCGTTCTGCGGGGGGCCGCGGAGAGCAGTTCTTC. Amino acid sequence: CASRRTRSAGGRGEQFF.

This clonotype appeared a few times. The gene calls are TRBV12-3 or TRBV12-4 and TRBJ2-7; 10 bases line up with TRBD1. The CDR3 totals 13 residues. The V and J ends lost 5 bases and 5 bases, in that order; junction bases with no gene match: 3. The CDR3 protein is CASSGQGVNEQYF. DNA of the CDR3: TGTGCCAGCAGTGGACAGGGGGTGAACGAGCAGTACTTC.

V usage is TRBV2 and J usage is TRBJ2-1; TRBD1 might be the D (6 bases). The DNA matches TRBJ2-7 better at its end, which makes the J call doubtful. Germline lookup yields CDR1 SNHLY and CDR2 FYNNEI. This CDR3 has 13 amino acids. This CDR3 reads CASSEIRDNEQYF. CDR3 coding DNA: TGTGCCAGCAGTGAAATCCGGGACAATGAGCAGTACTTC.

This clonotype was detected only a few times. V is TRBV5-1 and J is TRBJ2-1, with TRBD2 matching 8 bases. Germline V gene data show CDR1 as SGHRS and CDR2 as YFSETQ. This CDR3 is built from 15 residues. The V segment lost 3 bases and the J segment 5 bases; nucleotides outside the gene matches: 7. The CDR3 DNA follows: TGCGCCAGCAGCTCGGGACTAGTATCCAACAATGAGCAGTTCTTC. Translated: CASSSGLVSNNEQFF.

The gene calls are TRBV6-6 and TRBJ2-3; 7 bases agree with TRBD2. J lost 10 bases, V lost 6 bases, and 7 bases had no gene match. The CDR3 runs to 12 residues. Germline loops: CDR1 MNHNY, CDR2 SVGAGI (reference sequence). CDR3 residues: CASSPSGGAQYF. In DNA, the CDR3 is TGTGCCAGCAGCCCTTCGGGGGGAGCGCAGTATTTT.

Here the CDR3 reads CSVGARLNTDTQYF. The DNA for the CDR3 is TGCAGCGTTGGAGCAAGACTAAACACAGATACGCAGTATTTT. The chain recombines TRBV29-1 with TRBJ2-3; the D gene is possibly TRBD2 (5 bases). Trimming removed 4 bases from V and 2 bases from J, with 13 bases in between. In germline, CDR1 is SQVTM, CDR2 ANQGSEA. The CDR3 has 14 residues.

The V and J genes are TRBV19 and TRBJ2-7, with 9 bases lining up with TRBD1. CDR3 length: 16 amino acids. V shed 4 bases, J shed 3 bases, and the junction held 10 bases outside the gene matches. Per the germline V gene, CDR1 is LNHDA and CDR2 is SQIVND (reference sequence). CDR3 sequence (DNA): TGTGCCAGTAGTACCCCGGCGACAGGGGGGAGCTACGAGCAGTACTTC. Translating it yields CASSTPATGGSYEQYF.

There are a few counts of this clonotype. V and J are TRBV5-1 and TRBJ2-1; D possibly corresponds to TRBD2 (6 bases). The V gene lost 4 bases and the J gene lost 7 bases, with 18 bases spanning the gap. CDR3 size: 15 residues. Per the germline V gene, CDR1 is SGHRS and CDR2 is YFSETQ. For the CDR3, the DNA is TGCGCCAGCAGCAGACAAGTGGCTAGCGAAAATGAGCAGTTCTTC. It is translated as CASSRQVASENEQFF.